Listed below are T cell receptor beta chains from one sample, sequenced in a study of T cells after yellow fever vaccination. TCRdb reprocessed the 5' RACE reads with MiXCR, giving one entry per CDR3 protein. The table has about 14,000 distinct CDR3 sequences, under 7.5% seen once; the top ten hold roughly 1.5%. Specimen: PBMCs, either bulk or a sorted T-cell subset (CD4+, CD8+, memory, or dextramer-sorted; not recorded which), collected on the day of the yellow fever booster vaccination. These receptors were obtained from a man aged 18-30 years who received the YFV17D yellow fever vaccine. Both conserved end residues are part of each CDR3. Fields, in order: D gene, V gene, J gene, clone size, CDR3 length, CDR3 protein, CDR3 DNA. D genes are given only for firm matches. The size entry gives once, few, many, or a class for an expanded clone.

TRBD1	TRBV6-5	TRBJ2-3	many	14	CASSLDRAGDTQYF	TGTGCCAGCAGTTTGGACAGGGCTGGAGATACGCAGTATTTT
-	TRBV2	TRBJ2-3	many	14	CASQWDPISDTQYF	TGTGCCAGCCAGTGGGACCCTATTTCAGATACGCAGTATTTT
-	TRBV27	TRBJ1-6	many	15	CATRTASSYNSPLHF	TGTGCCACGCGGACGGCGAGCTCCTATAATTCACCCCTCCACTTT
-	TRBV6-1	TRBJ2-3	many	14	CASKPGPTTDTQYF	TGTGCCAGCAAACCGGGACCGACCACAGATACGCAGTATTTT
-	TRBV5-4	TRBJ1-2	many	15	CASSLMVGSVRGYTF	TGTGCCAGCAGCTTGATGGTGGGGAGTGTTCGTGGCTACACCTTC
TRBD2	TRBV20-1	TRBJ2-7	many	14	CSASHSGVSYEQYF	TGCAGTGCTAGTCATAGCGGGGTAAGCTACGAGCAGTACTTC
TRBD1	TRBV5-1	TRBJ1-2	many	13	CASSYTGDHGYTF	TGCGCCAGCAGCTACACAGGGGATCATGGCTACACCTTC
-	TRBV4-3	TRBJ1-3	many	15	CASSLGPGSGNTIYF	TGCGCCAGCAGTTTAGGCCCGGGCTCCGGAAACACCATATATTTT
TRBD1	TRBV6-5	TRBJ2-4	medium-sized	16	CASGLGAGQGQNIQYF	TGTGCCAGCGGGTTAGGAGCGGGACAGGGCCAAAACATTCAGTACTTC
TRBD2	TRBV7-2	TRBJ2-3	many	17	CASSLSSGGAGVDTQYF	TGTGCCAGCAGCTTATCTAGCGGGGGGGCCGGGGTGGATACGCAGTATTTT
-	TRBV6-2/TRBV6-3	TRBJ2-6	many	15	CAVQPGFSGANVLTF	TGTGCCGTACAGCCTGGCTTCTCTGGGGCCAACGTCCTGACTTTC
TRBD2	TRBV4-2	TRBJ2-3	medium-sized	18	CASSQDVVGLGIQDTQYF	TGTGCCAGCAGCCAAGATGTTGTGGGACTAGGTATTCAAGATACGCAGTATTTT
TRBD2	TRBV5-4	TRBJ2-3	many	16	CASSSRLAGPTDTQYF	TGTGCCAGCAGCTCGAGACTAGCGGGGCCAACAGATACGCAGTATTTT
-	TRBV7-3	TRBJ2-3	many	15	CASSLTGEVGNTQYF	TGTGCCAGCAGCTTAACCGGGGAGGTAGGGAATACGCAGTATTTT
TRBD2	TRBV3-1	TRBJ2-3	many	16	CASSFVAGGGTDTQYF	TGTGCCAGCAGCTTCGTAGCGGGGGGGGGCACAGATACGCAGTATTTT
-	TRBV7-9	TRBJ2-1	many	15	CASSLSLLGGNEQFF	TGTGCCAGCAGCCTCTCCCTTCTTGGGGGCAATGAGCAGTTCTTC
-	TRBV28	TRBJ2-6	many	12	CASSSGANVLTF	TGTGCCAGCAGTTCCGGGGCCAACGTCCTGACTTTC
-	TRBV10-3	TRBJ2-5	medium-sized	15	CAISESGHHLETQYF	TGTGCCATCAGTGAGTCGGGGCACCACTTAGAGACCCAGTACTTC
-	TRBV28	TRBJ2-1	many	12	CASGDGYNEQFF	TGTGCCAGCGGTGACGGTTACAATGAGCAGTTCTTC
-	TRBV11-2	TRBJ1-1	many	14	CASSFLGSGTEAFF	TGTGCCAGCAGCTTTCTGGGGTCGGGCACTGAAGCTTTCTTT
-	TRBV20-1	TRBJ2-5	many	13	CSARQVSDETQYF	TGCAGTGCTAGACAGGTTTCTGACGAGACCCAGTACTTC
-	TRBV20-1	TRBJ1-6	many	13	CSASPGIPSPLHF	TGCAGTGCTAGCCCGGGGATCCCTTCACCCCTCCACTTT
-	TRBV14	TRBJ2-1	many	13	CASSHSLGNEQFF	TGTGCCAGCAGCCATTCCCTGGGGAATGAGCAGTTCTTC
TRBD2	TRBV6-4	TRBJ2-1	many	15	CASSGTSGGANEQFF	TGTGCCAGCAGTGGGACTAGCGGGGGGGCCAATGAGCAGTTCTTC
-	TRBV7-9	TRBJ1-2	medium-sized	13	CASSLDGDYGYTF	TGTGCCAGCAGCTTAGACGGGGACTATGGCTACACCTTC
TRBD1	TRBV7-9	TRBJ2-1	few	13	CASSPDRVDEQFF	TGTGCCAGCAGCCCGGACAGGGTAGATGAGCAGTTCTTC